This is a list of T cell receptor beta chains from one sample in a study of shared clonotypes between healthy human individuals. TCRdb's table, derived via immunoSEQ multiplex PCR, lists solely in-frame clones and lacks some. The sample consists of about 2.1 million clones, 93% of them appearing once. Sample: naive CD8+ T cells from PBMCs. These receptors were collected from a man between 18 and 35 years old in good health. Some clones in this sample may be carry-over from other donors' samples. Both conserved end residues are part of each CDR3. The order of the fields is J gene, V gene, CDR3 protein.

j_call: TRBJ2-3; v_call: TRBV13; cdr3_aa: CASSALEGSTDTQYF
j_call: TRBJ1-1; v_call: TRBV2; cdr3_aa: CASSEGGGAFF
j_call: TRBJ2-5; v_call: TRBV19; cdr3_aa: CASRDKTGGEETQYF
j_call: TRBJ1-2; v_call: TRBV4-1; cdr3_aa: CASSQALGYGYTF
j_call: TRBJ1-2; v_call: TRBV6-5; cdr3_aa: CASSTGRGSPAGTF
j_call: TRBJ1-5; v_call: TRBV18; cdr3_aa: CASSYSNQPQHF
j_call: TRBJ2-2; v_call: TRBV28; cdr3_aa: CASSSVGSNTGELFF
j_call: TRBJ1-1; v_call: TRBV4-1; cdr3_aa: CASSRTTGEEGTEAFF
j_call: TRBJ1-4; v_call: TRBV2; cdr3_aa: CASRPRGFGEKLFF
j_call: TRBJ1-1; v_call: TRBV2; cdr3_aa: CASRESGGEAFF
j_call: TRBJ1-1; v_call: TRBV19; cdr3_aa: CASSKGQAGAEAFF
j_call: TRBJ2-7; v_call: TRBV27; cdr3_aa: CASSHDRVNEQYF
j_call: TRBJ2-1; v_call: TRBV9; cdr3_aa: CASSVVIGDEQFF
j_call: TRBJ1-1; v_call: TRBV5-8; cdr3_aa: CASSWRAPGQGTPEAFF
j_call: TRBJ2-1; v_call: TRBV9; cdr3_aa: CASSVAGRVGSYNEQFF
j_call: TRBJ2-4; v_call: TRBV7-8; cdr3_aa: CASSPTAGGIAKNIQYF